This TCR beta chain is drawn from a study of shared clonotypes between healthy human individuals. Overall study results and limits: In contrast to clonotypes shared by all four donors, non-shared clonotypes had lower generation probabilities. A handful of donors had 4% to 6.5% of their naive CD4 clonotypes in common.

The germline gives CDR1 MNHNS, CDR2 SASEGT. Trimming removed 8 bases from V and 3 bases from J, with 11 bases in between. The CDR3 runs to 12 residues. Several immunoSEQ plates held equal portions of the genomic DNA taken from each subset. Here immunoSEQ multiplex PCR was the method, and the copy in TCRdb shows in-frame clones only, minus some. The sample contains about 2 million clones, about 95% of which appear only once. Naive CD8 cells lacked CD45RO and underwent positive selection for CCR7, leaving out terminally differentiated effector memory CD45RA+ cells. All donors were Caucasian adults living in Nashville, Tennessee. For this clone: The antigen is unknown.

The V gene is TRBV6-1, the J gene TRBJ2-7, with D perhaps TRBD1 or TRBD2 (5 bases each). This sequence originates from a man between 18 and 35 years old in good health. The specimen sequenced was naive CD8+ T cells sorted from blood. CDR3 nucleotides: TGTGCCAGCTTACGGGACGGCTACGAGCAGTACTTC. Residues: CASLRDGYEQYF.